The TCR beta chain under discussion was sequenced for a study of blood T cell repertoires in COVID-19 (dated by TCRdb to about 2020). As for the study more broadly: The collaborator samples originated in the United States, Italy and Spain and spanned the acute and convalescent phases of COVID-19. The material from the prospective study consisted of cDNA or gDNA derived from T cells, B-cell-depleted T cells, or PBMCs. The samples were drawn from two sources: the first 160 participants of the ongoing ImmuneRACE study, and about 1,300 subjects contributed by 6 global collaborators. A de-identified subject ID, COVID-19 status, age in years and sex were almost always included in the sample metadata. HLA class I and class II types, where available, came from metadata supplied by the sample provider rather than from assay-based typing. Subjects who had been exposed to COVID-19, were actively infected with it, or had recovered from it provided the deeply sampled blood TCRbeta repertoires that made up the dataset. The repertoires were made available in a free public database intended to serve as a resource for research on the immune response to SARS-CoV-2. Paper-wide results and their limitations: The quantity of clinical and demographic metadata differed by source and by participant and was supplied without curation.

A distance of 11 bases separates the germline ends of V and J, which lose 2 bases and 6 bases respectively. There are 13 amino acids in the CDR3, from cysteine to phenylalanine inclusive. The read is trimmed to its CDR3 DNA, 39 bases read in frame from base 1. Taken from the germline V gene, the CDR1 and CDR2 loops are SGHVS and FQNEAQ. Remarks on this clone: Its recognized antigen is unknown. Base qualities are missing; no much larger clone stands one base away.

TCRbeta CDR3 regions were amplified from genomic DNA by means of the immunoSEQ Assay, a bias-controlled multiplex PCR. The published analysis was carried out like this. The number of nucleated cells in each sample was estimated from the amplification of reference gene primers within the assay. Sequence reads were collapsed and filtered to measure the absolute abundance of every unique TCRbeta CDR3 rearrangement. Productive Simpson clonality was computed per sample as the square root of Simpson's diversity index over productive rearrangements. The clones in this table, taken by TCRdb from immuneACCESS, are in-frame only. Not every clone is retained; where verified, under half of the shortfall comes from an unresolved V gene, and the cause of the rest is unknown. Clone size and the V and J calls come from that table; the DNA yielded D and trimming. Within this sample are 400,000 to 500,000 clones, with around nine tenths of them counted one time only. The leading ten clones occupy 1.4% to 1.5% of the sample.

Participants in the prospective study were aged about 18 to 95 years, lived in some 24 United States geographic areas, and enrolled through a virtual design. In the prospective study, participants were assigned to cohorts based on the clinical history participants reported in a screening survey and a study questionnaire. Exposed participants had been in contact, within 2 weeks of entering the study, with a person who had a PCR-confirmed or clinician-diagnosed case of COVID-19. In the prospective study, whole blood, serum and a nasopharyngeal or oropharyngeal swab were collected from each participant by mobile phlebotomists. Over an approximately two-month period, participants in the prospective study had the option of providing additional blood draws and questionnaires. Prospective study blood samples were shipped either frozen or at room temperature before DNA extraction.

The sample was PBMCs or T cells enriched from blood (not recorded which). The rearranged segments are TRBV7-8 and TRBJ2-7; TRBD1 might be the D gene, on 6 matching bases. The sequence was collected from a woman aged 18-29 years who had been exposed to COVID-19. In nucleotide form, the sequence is TGTGCCAGCAGCTTACAGGGGTACGGCGAGCAGTACTTC. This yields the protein CASSLQGYGEQYF.